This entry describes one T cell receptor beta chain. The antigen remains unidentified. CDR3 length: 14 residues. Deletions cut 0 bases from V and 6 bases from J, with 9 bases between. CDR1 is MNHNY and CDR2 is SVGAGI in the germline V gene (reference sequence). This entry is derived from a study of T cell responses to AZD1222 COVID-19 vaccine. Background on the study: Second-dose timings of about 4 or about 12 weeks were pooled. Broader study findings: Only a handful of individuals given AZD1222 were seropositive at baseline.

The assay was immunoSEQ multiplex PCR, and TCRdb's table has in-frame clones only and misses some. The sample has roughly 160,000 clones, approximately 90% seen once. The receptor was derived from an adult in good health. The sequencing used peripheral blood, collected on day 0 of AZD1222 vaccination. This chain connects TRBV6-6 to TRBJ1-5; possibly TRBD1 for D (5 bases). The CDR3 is CASSYSGVGQPQHF. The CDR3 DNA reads TGTGCCAGCAGTTACTCGGGGGTAGGTCAGCCCCAGCATTTT.